Described below is a single T cell receptor beta chain sequence and its context. This entry belongs to a study of blood T cell repertoires in COVID-19. Study as a whole: Material from acute and convalescent COVID-19 was sourced from the United States, Italy and Spain. In each case, the material was cDNA or gDNA derived from T cells, B-cell-depleted T cells, or PBMCs.

In the study's own analysis: Amplification from reference gene primers served as the basis for estimated nucleated cell counts. Here immunoSEQ multiplex PCR was the method, and the copy in TCRdb shows in-frame clones only, minus some. V, J and clone size were drawn from that table, and D and trimming were deduced from the DNA. The sample yields around 190,000 clones, 70% to 85% seen once. Germline loops: CDR1 MNHNS, CDR2 SASEGT. The CDR3 runs to 13 residues. Trimming stripped 3 bases from V and 4 bases from J, with 10 bases between. Sequencing used peripheral blood. The chain carries TRBV6-1 and TRBJ2-7; the D gene is possibly TRBD1 (5 bases). The clonotype comes from a woman between 45 and 60 years old with acute or convalescent COVID-19. CDR3 sequence (DNA): TGTGCCAGCAGTGACCCCCAGGGATACGAGCAGTACTTC. Translating it yields CASSDPQGYEQYF.